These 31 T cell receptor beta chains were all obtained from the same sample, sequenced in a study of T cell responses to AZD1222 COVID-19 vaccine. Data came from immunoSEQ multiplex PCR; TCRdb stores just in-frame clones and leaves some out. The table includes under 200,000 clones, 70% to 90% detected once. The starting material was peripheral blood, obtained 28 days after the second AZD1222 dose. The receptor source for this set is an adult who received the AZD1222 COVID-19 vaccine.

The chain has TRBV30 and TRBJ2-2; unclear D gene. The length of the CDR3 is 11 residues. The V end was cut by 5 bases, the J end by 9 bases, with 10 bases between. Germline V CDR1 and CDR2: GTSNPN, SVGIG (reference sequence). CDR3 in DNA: TGTGCCTGGTCGCCCCGTTGGGAGCTGTTTTTT. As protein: CAWSPRWELFF.

The CDR3 nucleotides are TGTGCCAGCAGCCCCGGGACCTTTGGGGAGCAGTTCTTC. It encodes CASSPGTFGEQFF. This rearrangement joins TRBV9 to TRBJ2-1; TRBD1 or TRBD2 may be the D gene (5 bases each). The CDR3 extends over 13 amino acids. Germline-derived CDR1 and CDR2 are SGDLS and YYNGEE. V was clipped by 4 bases and J by 10 bases, with 15 bases between them.

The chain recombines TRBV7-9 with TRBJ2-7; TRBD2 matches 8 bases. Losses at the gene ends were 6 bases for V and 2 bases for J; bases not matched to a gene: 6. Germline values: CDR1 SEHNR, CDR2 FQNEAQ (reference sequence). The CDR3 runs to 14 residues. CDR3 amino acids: CASSPGLAPYEQYF. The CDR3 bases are TGTGCCAGCAGTCCCGGACTAGCACCCTACGAGCAGTACTTC.

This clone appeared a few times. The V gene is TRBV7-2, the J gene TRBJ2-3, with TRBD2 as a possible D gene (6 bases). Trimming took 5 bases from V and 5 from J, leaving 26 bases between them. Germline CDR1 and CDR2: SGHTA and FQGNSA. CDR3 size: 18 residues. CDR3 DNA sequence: TGTGCCAGCAGCACCGGGAGCTTGCCGCATTTCATGCGAGATACGCAGTATTTT. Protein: CASSTGSLPHFMRDTQYF.

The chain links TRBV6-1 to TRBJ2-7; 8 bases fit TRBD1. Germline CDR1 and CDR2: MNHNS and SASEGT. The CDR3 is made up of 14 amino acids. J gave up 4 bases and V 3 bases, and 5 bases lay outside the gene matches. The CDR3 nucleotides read TGTGCCAGCAGTGACCCAGGGGGCGGGTACGAGCAGTACTTC. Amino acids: CASSDPGGGYEQYF.

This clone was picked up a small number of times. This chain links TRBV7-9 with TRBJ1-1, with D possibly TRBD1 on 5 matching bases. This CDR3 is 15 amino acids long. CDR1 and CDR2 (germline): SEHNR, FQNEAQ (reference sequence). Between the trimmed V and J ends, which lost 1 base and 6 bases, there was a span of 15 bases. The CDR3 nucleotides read TGTGCCAGCAGCTTAGAGCAGGGTGTGGGCGCTGAAGCTTTCTTT. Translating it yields CASSLEQGVGAEAFF.

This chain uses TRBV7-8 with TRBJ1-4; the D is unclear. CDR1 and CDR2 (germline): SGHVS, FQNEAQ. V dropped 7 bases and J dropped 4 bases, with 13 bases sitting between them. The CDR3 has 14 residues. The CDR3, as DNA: TGTGCCAGCACCTCGGGCGGGCGTAATGAAAAACTGTTTTTT. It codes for CASTSGGRNEKLFF.

The CDR3 sequence: CASSLGDLPNEQYF. CDR3 in DNA: TGTGCCAGCAGCTTAGGGGACCTCCCCAACGAGCAGTACTTC. V and J are TRBV7-2 and TRBJ2-7; tentatively, D is TRBD1 or TRBD2 (5 bases each). The length of the CDR3 is 14 residues. The germline V gene has CDR1 SGHTA and CDR2 FQGNSA. The V end was cut by 1 base, the J end by 5 bases, with 12 bases between.

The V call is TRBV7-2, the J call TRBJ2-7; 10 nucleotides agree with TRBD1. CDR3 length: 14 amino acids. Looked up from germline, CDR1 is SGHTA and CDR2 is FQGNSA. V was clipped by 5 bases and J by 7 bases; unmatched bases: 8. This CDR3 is CASSPRGQGGEQYF. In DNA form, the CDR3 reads TGTGCCAGCAGCCCCAGAGGACAGGGGGGGGAGCAGTACTTC.

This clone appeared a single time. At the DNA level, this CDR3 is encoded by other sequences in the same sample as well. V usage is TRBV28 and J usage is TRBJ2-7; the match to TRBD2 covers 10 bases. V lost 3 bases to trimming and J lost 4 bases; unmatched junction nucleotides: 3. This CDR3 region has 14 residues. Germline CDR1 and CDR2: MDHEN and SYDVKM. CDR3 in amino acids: CASSLSGRAYEQYF. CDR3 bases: TGTGCCAGCAGTTTGAGCGGGAGGGCGTACGAGCAGTACTTC.

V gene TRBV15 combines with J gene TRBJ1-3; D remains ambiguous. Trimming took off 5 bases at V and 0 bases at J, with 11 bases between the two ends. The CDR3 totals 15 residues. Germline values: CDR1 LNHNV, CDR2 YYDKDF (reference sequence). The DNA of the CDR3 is TGTGCCACCAGCTACGGGCTGAGCTCTGGAAACACCATATATTTT. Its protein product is CATSYGLSSGNTIYF.

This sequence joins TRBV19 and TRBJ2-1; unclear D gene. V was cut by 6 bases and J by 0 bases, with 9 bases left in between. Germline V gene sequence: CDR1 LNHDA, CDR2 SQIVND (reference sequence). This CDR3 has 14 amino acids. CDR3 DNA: TGTGCCAGTAGACAACCGAGCTCCTACAATGAGCAGTTCTTC. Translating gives CASRQPSSYNEQFF.

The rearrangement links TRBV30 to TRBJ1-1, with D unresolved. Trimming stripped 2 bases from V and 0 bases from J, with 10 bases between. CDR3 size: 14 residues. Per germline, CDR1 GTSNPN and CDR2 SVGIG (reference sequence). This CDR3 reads CAWSRDRVNTEAFF. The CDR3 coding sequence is TGTGCCTGGAGTCGGGATCGAGTGAACACTGAAGCTTTCTTT.

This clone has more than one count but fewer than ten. DNA for the CDR3: TGTGCCAGCAGCTTAGCCCAGGGAGTTTCGGGCTACGAGCAGTACTTC. As protein: CASSLAQGVSGYEQYF. V gene TRBV11-1 combines with J gene TRBJ2-7, with D possibly being TRBD1 or TRBD2 (5 bases each). V shed 0 bases and J shed 3 bases, with 15 bases lying between them. The CDR3 is made up of 16 amino acids. Germline-derived CDR1 and CDR2 are SGHAT and FQDESV (reference sequence). The complete variable domain, with remaining parts taken from reference TRBV11-1 and TRBJ2-7, reads EAEVAQSPRYKITEKSQAVAFWCDPISGHATLYWYRQILGQGPELLVQFQDESVVDDSQLPKDRFSAERLKGVDSTLKIQPAELGDSAMYLCASSLAQGVSGYEQYFGPGTRLTVT.

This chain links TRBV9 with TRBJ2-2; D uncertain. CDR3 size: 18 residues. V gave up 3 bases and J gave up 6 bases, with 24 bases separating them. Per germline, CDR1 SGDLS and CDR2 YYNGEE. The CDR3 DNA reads TGTGCCAGCAGCGGAAGTGGGTCGACCTCTATTGCTCCCGGGGAGCTGTTTTTT. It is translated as CASSGSGSTSIAPGELFF. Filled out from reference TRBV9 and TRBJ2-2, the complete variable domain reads DSGVTQTPKHLITATGQRVTLRCSPRSGDLSVYWYQQSLDQGLQFLIQYYNGEERAKGNILERFSAQQFPDLHSELNLSSLELGDSALYFCASSGSGSTSIAPGELFFGEGSRLTVL.

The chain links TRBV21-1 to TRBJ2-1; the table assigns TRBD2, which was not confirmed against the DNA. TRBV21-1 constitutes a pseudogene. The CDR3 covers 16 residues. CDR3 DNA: TGTGCCAGCAGCACTTGGACTAGCGGGATTTACAATGAGCAGTTCTTC. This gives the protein CASSTWTSGIYNEQFF.

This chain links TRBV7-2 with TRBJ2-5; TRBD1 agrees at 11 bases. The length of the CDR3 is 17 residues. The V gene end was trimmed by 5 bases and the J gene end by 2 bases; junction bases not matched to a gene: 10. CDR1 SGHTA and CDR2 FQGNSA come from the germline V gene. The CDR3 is CASSREPGTGGQETQYF. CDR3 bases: TGTGCCAGCAGCCGGGAACCCGGGACAGGGGGTCAAGAGACCCAGTACTTC.

The CDR3 loop is CASSPQVNTEAFF. CDR3 nucleotide sequence: TGTGCCAGCAGTCCCCAAGTGAACACTGAAGCTTTCTTT. The rearrangement joins TRBV28 to TRBJ1-1; no definite D call. The CDR3 extends over 13 amino acids. The germline CDR1 and CDR2 sequences are MDHEN and SYDVKM. V was clipped by 5 bases and J by 0 bases, with 7 bases between them.

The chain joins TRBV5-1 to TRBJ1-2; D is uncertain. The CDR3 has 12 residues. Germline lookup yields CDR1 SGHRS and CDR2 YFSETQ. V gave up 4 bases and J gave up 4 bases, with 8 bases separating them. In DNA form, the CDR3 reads TGCGCCAGCAGCACCGACCCCTATGGCTACACCTTC. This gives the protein CASSTDPYGYTF.

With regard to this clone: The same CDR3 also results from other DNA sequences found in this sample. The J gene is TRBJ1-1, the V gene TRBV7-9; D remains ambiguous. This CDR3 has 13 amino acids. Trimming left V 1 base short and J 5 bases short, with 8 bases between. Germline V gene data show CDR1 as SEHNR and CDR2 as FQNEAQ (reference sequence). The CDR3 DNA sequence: TGTGCCAGCAGCTTAGTTTGGGGTACTGAAGCTTTCTTT. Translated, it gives CASSLVWGTEAFF.

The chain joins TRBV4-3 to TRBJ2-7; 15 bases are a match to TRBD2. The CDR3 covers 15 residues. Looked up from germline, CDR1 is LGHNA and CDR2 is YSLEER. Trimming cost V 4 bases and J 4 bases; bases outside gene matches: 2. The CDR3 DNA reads TGCGCCAGCAGCCCTGGGACTAGCGGGAGGTACGAGCAGTACTTC. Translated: CASSPGTSGRYEQYF.

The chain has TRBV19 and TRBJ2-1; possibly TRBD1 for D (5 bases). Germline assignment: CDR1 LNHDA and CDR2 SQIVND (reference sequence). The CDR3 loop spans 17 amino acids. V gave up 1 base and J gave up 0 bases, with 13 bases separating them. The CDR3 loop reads CASSIVGALSSYNEQFF. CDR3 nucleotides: TGTGCCAGTAGTATAGTTGGGGCCTTGAGCTCCTACAATGAGCAGTTCTTC. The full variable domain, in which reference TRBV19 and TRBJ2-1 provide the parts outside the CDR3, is DGGITQSPKYLFRKEGQNVTLSCEQNLNHDAMYWYRQDPGQGLRLIYYSQIVNDFQKGDIAEGYSVSREKKESFPLTVTSAQKNPTAFYLCASSIVGALSSYNEQFFGPGTRLTVL.

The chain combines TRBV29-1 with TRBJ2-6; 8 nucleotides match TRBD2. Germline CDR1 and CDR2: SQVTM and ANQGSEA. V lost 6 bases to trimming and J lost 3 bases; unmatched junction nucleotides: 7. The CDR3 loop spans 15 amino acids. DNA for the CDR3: TGCAGCGTCGGAATAGCGGGAAGTGGGGCCAACGTCCTGACTTTC. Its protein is CSVGIAGSGANVLTF.

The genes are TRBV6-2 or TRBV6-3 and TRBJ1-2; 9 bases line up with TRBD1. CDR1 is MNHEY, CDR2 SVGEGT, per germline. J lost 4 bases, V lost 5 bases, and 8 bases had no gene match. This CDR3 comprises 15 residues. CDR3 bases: TGTGCCAGCAGTGGTCCGGGACAGGGCACCTATGGCTACACCTTC. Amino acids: CASSGPGQGTYGYTF.

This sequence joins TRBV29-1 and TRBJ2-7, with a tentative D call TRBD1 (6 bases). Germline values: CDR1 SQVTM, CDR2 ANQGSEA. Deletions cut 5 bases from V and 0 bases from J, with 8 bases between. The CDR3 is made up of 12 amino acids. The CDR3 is CSVRGSSYEQYF. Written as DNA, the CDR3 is TGCAGCGTTAGGGGGAGCTCCTACGAGCAGTACTTC.

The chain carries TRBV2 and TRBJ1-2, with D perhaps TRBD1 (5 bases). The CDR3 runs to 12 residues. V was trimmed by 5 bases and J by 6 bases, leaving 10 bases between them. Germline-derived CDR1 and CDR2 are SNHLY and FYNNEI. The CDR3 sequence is CASSLDIDGYTF. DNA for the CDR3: TGTGCCAGCAGTCTGGACATCGATGGCTACACCTTC.

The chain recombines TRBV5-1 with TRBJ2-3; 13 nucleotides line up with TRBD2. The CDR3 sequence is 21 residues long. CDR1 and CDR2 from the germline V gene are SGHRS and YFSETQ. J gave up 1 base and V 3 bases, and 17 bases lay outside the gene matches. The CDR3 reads CASSYTPGTSGMAIGTDTQYF. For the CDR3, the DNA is TGCGCCAGCAGCTACACTCCCGGGACTAGCGGGATGGCAATTGGCACAGATACGCAGTATTTT.

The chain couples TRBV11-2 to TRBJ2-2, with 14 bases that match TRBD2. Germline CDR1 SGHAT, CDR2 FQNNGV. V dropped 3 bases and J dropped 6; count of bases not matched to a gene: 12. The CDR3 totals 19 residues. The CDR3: CASSFYRGLAGGGPGELFF. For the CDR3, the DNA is TGTGCCAGCAGCTTCTACAGAGGACTAGCGGGAGGAGGCCCCGGGGAGCTGTTTTTT.

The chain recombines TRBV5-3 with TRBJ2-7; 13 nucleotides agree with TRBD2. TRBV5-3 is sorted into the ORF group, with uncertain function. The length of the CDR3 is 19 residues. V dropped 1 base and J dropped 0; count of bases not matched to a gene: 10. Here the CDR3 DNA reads TGTGCCAGAAGCTTGAGAGGCGGGACTAGCGGGAAGAGCTCCTACGAGCAGTACTTC. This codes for CARSLRGGTSGKSSYEQYF.

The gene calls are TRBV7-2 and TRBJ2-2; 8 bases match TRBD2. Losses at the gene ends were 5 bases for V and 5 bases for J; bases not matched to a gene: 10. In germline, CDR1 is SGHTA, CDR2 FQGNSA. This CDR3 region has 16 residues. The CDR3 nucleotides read TGTGCCAGCAGCCCCTTCGCGGGAGGAATTACCGGGGAGCTGTTTTTT. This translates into CASSPFAGGITGELFF. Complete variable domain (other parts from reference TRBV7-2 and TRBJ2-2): GAGVSQSPSNKVTEKGKDVELRCDPISGHTALYWYRQSLGQGLEFLIYFQGNSAPDKSGLPSDRFSAERTGGSVSTLTIQRTQQEDSAVYLCASSPFAGGITGELFFGEGSRLTVL.

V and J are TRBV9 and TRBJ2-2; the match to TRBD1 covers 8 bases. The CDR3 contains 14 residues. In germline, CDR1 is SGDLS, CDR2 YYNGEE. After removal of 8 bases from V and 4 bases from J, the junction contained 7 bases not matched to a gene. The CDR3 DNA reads TGTGCCAGTGACAGGGGTATACTCACCGGGGAGCTGTTTTTT. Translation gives CASDRGILTGELFF.